One and the same sample provided the 21 T cell receptor beta chains below, sequenced in a study of CXCR3-negative and CXCR3-positive naive CD8 T cells. All TRB cDNA libraries came from 5' RACE performed with UMI labels. TCRdb reanalyzed the 5' RACE reads, giving one entry per CDR3 protein sequence and no DNA. This table holds about 43,000 distinct CDR3 sequences. The sequencing input was memory CD8+ T cells from blood. These receptors came from a human donor in good health. Some clones in this sample may be carry-over from other donors' samples.

The rearrangement uses TRBV7-9 and TRBJ2-1; TCRdb's D call, TRBD2, is unchecked because there is no DNA. The CDR3 length is 16 residues. Germline V gene data show CDR1 as SEHNR and CDR2 as FQNEAQ (reference sequence). The CDR3 protein is CASSLPGLAATNEQFF.

This sequence joins TRBV6-2 or TRBV6-3 and TRBJ2-7; TCRdb's D call, TRBD2, is unchecked because there is no DNA. The CDR3 has 13 residues. Per the germline V gene, CDR1 is MNHEY and CDR2 is SVGEGT. This chain's CDR3 is CASEGVQSYEQYF.

J is TRBJ2-4 and V is TRBV2; TCRdb gives TRBD1 as the D gene, but with no DNA this cannot be confirmed. The CDR3 extends over 13 amino acids. CDR1 SNHLY and CDR2 FYNNEI come from the germline V gene. This CDR3 is CASGEGAKNIQYF.

The genes are TRBV12-3 or TRBV12-4 and TRBJ2-1. CDR3 length: 14 amino acids. The chain's CDR3 is CANSFENSYNEQFF.

V usage is TRBV4-3 and J usage is TRBJ1-1. The CDR3 runs 15 residues. Germline CDR1 is LGHNA and CDR2 is YSLEER. CDR3 sequence reads: CASSQGARGDTEAFF.

The rearrangement uses TRBV28 and TRBJ2-7; the TCRdb D gene call, TRBD1, has no DNA to confirm it. Germline assignment: CDR1 MDHEN and CDR2 SYDVKM. CDR3 length equals 14 residues. The CDR3 loop is CASSPDRGRDEQYF.

CDR3 sequence: CASSQDELPRPDTQYF. This chain connects TRBV4-1 to TRBJ2-3. CDR3 length equals 16 residues. CDR1 is MGHRA, CDR2 YSYEKL, per germline.

The chain is built from TRBV13 and TRBJ2-2. The CDR3 extends over 14 amino acids. Per germline, CDR1 PRHDT and CDR2 FYEKMQ (reference sequence). This CDR3 is CASSLEGYTGELFF.

V usage is TRBV20-1 and J usage is TRBJ2-4; TCRdb calls TRBD2, which cannot be checked without DNA. This CDR3 spans 13 amino acids. CDR1 and CDR2 (germline): DFQATT, SNEGSKA (reference sequence). This CDR3 is CSARDGTSDVQYF.

V and J are TRBV28 and TRBJ2-5. The CDR3 has 13 amino acids. Germline lookup yields CDR1 MDHEN and CDR2 SYDVKM. CDR3 sequence: CASSLWGQETQYF.

The chain has TRBV6-4 and TRBJ2-6; the TCRdb call, TRBD1, lacks DNA for checking. The CDR3 sequence is 16 residues long. CDR1 is MRHNA and CDR2 is SNTAGT in the germline V gene. The CDR3 region is CASSDTTGAGANVLTF.

The rearrangement joins TRBV19 to TRBJ2-1. This CDR3 is 15 amino acids long. CDR1 is LNHDA, CDR2 SQIVND, per germline (reference sequence). The CDR3 sequence is CASSHQGYSYNEQFF. The complete variable domain, with remaining parts taken from reference TRBV19 and TRBJ2-1, reads DGGITQSPKYLFRKEGQNVTLSCEQNLNHDAMYWYRQDPGQGLRLIYYSQIVNDFQKGDIAEGYSVSREKKESFPLTVTSAQKNPTAFYLCASSHQGYSYNEQFFGPGTRLTVL.

This clonotype ranks as medium-sized in terms of frequency. The chain carries TRBV20-1 and TRBJ2-5; the TCRdb D gene call, TRBD1, has no DNA to confirm it. The CDR3 runs to 14 residues. The V gene's germline CDR1 is DFQATT and CDR2 SNEGSKA (reference sequence). This CDR3 is CSARGGTVTETQYF.

The chain is built from TRBV20-1 and TRBJ2-7; with no DNA, the TCRdb D assignment of TRBD2 cannot be verified. The germline V gene encodes CDR1 DFQATT and CDR2 SNEGSKA (reference sequence). CDR3 length: 13 residues. CDR3 amino acids: CSASARARHEQYF.

This sequence joins TRBV29-1 and TRBJ2-1; TCRdb proposes TRBD1, but this gene call is untestable without DNA. CDR1 and CDR2 from the germline V gene are SQVTM and ANQGSEA. This CDR3 spans 16 amino acids. The CDR3 protein is CSVVPGEGVSGNEQFF.

This chain joins TRBV9 and TRBJ1-2; the D call from TCRdb, TRBD1, cannot be confirmed without DNA. Germline CDR1 reads SGDLS; CDR2 reads YYNGEE. The CDR3 is made up of 14 amino acids. CDR3 in amino acids: CASSPSTGPYGYTF.

The chain recombines TRBV3-1 with TRBJ2-1; TCRdb proposes TRBD2, but this gene call is untestable without DNA. The CDR3 contains 17 residues. Germline lookup yields CDR1 LGHDT and CDR2 YNNKEL (reference sequence). CDR3 in amino acids: CASSRSRGAGGLNEQFF.

This sequence joins TRBV7-9 and TRBJ2-3; lacking DNA, the TRBD1 call made by TCRdb goes unchecked. Germline V gene lookup returns CDR1 SEHNR and CDR2 FQNEAQ (reference sequence). This CDR3 comprises 15 residues. CDR3 loop: CASSWDRLVTDTQYF.

The rearrangement joins TRBV7-9 to TRBJ2-6; the TCRdb call, TRBD1, lacks DNA for checking. This CDR3 comprises 16 residues. Germline CDR1 reads SEHNR; CDR2 reads FQNEAQ (reference sequence). CDR3 residues: CAGAPTIGPRANVLTF.

This chain uses TRBV10-3 with TRBJ2-1. CDR1 is ENHRY, CDR2 SYGVKD, per germline. This CDR3 is built from 14 residues. Here the CDR3 reads CAIRPGRDPNEQFF.

The rearrangement joins TRBV13 to TRBJ2-1; TCRdb lists TRBD1, though no DNA is available to test this call. The CDR3 is 13 residues long. CDR1 and CDR2 from the germline V gene are PRHDT and FYEKMQ (reference sequence). CDR3 residues: CASSGGAQNEQFF.